The clone carrying this T cell receptor (beta chain) was seen more than once but under ten times. Its antigen is not identified. These data come from a study of T-cell memory formation after mild COVID-19. General observations from the study: There were some responding clones in pre-infection memory, which suggested that cross-reactive memory had joined.

The ends were cut back, 6 bases at V and 4 bases at J, with 12 bases in the middle. Germline V gene data show CDR1 as SGHTA and CDR2 as FQGTGA. The CDR3 contains 14 residues. TCRdb re-derived calls from the 5' RACE reads in MiXCR, one entry per CDR3 protein. There are roughly 320,000 distinct CDR3 sequences in the sample; 28% occur only once, and approximately 13% lies in the top ten. This sequence originates from an adult woman who had mild COVID-19 (a few samples of this study predate the infection). Cell type and time point are not known. V usage is TRBV7-3 and J usage is TRBJ2-2, with a weak D call TRBD1 (6 bases). Source material: PBMCs or a T cell subset sorted from them (not recorded which). CDR3 sequence reads: CASRPTGITGELFF. The CDR3 nucleotides are TGTGCCAGCAGACCTACAGGGATCACCGGGGAGCTGTTTTTT. The variable domain in full, with the rest retrieved from reference TRBV7-3 and TRBJ2-2, is GAGVSQTPSNKVTEKGKYVELRCDPISGHTALYWYRQSLGQGPEFLIYFQGTGAADDSGLPNDRFFAVRPEGSVSTLKIQRTERGDSAVYLCASRPTGITGELFFGEGSRLTVL.